Included here is one TCR beta chain sequence, with context. Antigen specificity is unknown. The data stem from a study of tumor-infiltrating lymphocytes in primary liver carcinoma. General observations from the study: A significantly higher top-250-clone fraction was recorded for tumors than for blood (p = 0.039).

J gave up 4 bases and V 6 bases, and 12 bases lay outside the gene matches. This CDR3 has 15 residues. Germline V gene lookup returns CDR1 SGHAT and CDR2 FQNNGV. Total RNA amounting to 500 ng was the source from which TCR beta cDNA was made with a constant-region primer. Investigators got TCR beta libraries out of three nested multiplex PCR rounds, done with slightly modified ARM-PCR. Investigators reported that the first two PCR rounds, at approximately 11 cycles each, used TRBV1-TRBV30 forward primers with a C-beta reverse primer. Each CDR3 protein is one row after TCRdb ran MiXCR on the multiplex PCR reads. There are 95,000 to 150,000 distinct CDR3 sequences in the sample; 55% to 65% occur only once, and about a tenth lies in the top ten. DNA and RNA were both co-extracted from approximately 20-30 mg of bulk tissue that had not been sorted. By surgical resection, the patients were treated for their primary liver carcinoma. Each individual tumor supplied samples from five separate regions. Every tumor specimen contained over 80% viable tumor cells.

Sample: liver tumor tissue from sampling region 1. This sample's subset: tumor region T1, superior pole. The chain recombines TRBV11-2 with TRBJ2-7; 7 nucleotides agree with TRBD2. This receptor was obtained from a woman aged 55-69 years with primary liver carcinoma and hepatitis B virus infection. Here the CDR3 DNA reads TGTGCCAGCAGTCCATTGACTAGCAGGAAATACGAGCAGTACTTC. This codes for CASSPLTSRKYEQYF.